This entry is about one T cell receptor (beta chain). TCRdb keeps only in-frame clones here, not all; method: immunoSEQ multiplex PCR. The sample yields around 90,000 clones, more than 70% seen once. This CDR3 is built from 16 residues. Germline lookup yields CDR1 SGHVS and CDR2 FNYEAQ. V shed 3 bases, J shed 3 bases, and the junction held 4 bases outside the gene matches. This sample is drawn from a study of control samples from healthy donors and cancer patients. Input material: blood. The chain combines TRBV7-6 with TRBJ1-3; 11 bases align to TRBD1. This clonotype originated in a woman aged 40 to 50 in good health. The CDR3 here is CASSLGTGGSGNTIYF. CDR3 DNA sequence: TGTGCCAGCAGCTTGGGGACAGGGGGAAGTGGAAACACCATATATTTT.